This T cell receptor beta chain was sequenced for a study of blood T cell repertoires in COVID-19. In the study overall: COVID-19 samples, acute and convalescent, were from the United States, Italy and Spain.

In the source study's methods: The authors estimated nucleated cell counts from reference gene primer amplification. TCRdb keeps only in-frame clones here, not all; method: immunoSEQ multiplex PCR. V and J calls and clone size are copied from that table; D and trimming were computed from the DNA. This table has around 100,000 clones, approximately 90% appearing once. The CDR3 consists of 13 residues. Trimming pared 3 bases from V and 2 bases from J, leaving 8 bases between. Germline V gene sequence: CDR1 MDHEN, CDR2 SYDVKM. The chain links TRBV28 to TRBJ2-7; no clear D. The material sequenced was peripheral blood. The receptor was derived from a woman aged 45-60 years with acute or convalescent COVID-19. CDR3 sequence: CASSFGEAYEQYF. Here the CDR3 DNA reads TGTGCCAGCAGTTTTGGAGAGGCCTACGAGCAGTACTTC.